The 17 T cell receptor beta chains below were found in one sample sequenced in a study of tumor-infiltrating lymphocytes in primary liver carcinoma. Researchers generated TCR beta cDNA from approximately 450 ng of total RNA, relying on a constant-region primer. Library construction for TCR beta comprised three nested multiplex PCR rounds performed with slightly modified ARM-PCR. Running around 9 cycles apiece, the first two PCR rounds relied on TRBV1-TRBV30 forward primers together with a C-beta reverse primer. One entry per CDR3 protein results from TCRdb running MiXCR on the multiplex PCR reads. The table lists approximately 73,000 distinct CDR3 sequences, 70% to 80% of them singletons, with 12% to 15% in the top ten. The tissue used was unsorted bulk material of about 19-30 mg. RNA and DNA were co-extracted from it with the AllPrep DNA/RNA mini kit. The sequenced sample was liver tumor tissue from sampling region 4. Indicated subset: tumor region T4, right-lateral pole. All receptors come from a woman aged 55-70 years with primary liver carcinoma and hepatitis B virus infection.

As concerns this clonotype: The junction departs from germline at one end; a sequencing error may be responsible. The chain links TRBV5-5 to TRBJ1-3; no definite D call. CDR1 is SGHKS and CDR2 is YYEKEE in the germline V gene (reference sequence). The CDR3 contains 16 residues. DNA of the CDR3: TGTGCCAGCAGCTCGGCGGGGAGTACCTCTGGAAACGCCATATATTTT. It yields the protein CASSSAGSTSGNAIYF.

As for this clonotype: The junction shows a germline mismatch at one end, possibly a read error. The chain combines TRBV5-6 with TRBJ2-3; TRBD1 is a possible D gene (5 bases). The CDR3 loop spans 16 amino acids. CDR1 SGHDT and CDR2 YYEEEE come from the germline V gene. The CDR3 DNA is TGTGCCAGCAGATTTCCCCAGGGAACGGTAGAAGAGACCCAGTACTTT. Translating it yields CASRFPQGTVEETQYF.

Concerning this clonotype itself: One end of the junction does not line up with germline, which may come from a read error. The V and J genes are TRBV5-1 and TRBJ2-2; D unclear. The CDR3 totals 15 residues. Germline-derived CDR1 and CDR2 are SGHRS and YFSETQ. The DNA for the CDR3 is TGCGCCAGCTGCTTAGGGTGGGTGAACATCGGGGAGCTGTTTTTT. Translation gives CASCLGWVNIGELFF.

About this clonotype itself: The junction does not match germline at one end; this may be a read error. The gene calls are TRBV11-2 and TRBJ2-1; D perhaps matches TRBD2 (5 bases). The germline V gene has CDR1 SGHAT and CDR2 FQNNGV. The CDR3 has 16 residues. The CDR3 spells CARSRLNPEVANEQLF. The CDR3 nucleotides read TGTGCCAGGAGCCGACTAAACCCCGAGGTCGCCAATGAGCAGCTCTTC.

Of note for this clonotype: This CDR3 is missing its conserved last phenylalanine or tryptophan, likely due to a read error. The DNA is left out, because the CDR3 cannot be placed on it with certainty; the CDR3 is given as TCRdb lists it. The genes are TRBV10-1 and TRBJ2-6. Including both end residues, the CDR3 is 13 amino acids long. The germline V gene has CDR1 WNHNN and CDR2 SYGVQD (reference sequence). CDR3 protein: CASSASGANVMTL.

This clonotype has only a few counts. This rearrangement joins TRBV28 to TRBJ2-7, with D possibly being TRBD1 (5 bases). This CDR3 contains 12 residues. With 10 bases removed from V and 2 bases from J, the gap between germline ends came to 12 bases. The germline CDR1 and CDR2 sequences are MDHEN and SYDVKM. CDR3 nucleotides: TGTGCCACCGATAAGGGGACCTACGAGCAGTACTTC. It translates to CATDKGTYEQYF.

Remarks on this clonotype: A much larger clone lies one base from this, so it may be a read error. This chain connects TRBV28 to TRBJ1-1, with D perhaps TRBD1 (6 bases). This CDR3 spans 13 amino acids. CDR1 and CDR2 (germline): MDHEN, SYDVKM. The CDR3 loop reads CAISLTRGGLAFF. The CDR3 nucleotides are TGTGCCATCAGTCTGACCAGGGGAGGTTTAGCTTTCTTT.

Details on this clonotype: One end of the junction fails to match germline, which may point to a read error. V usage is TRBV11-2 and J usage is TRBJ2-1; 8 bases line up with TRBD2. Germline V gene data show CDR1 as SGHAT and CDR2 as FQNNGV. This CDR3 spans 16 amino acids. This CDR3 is CVCSPGLAGDYNKQFF. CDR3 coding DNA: TGTGTCTGCAGCCCCGGGCTAGCGGGCGATTACAATAAGCAGTTCTTC.

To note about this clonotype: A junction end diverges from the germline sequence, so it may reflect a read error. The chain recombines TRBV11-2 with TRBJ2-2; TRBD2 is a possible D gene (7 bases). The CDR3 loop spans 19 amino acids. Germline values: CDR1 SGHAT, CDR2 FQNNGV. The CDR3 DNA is TGTGCCAGCAGCCCCGACATCGGGACAAGCGGGATGGGGACCGGGGAGCTGTCATTT. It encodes CASSPDIGTSGMGTGELSF. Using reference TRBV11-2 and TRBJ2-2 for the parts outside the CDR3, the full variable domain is EAGVAQSPRYKIIEKRQSVAFWCNPISGHATLYWYQQILGQGPKLLIQFQNNGVVDDSQLPKDRFSAERLKGVDSTLKIQPAKLEDSAVYLCASSPDIGTSGMGTGELSFGEGSRLTVL.

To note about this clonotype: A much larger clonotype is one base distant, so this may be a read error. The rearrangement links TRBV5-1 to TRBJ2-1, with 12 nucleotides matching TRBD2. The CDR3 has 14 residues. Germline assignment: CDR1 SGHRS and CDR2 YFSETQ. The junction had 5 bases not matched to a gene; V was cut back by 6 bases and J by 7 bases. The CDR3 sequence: CASKLAGGRNEQFF. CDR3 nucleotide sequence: TGCGCCAGCAAACTAGCGGGAGGTAGGAATGAGCAGTTCTTC. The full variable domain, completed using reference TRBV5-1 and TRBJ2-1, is KAGVTQTPRYLIKTRGQQVTLSCSPISGHRSVSWYQQTPGQGLQFLFEYFSETQRNKGNFPGRFSGRQFSNSRSEMNVSTLELGDSALYLCASKLAGGRNEQFFGPGTRLTVL.

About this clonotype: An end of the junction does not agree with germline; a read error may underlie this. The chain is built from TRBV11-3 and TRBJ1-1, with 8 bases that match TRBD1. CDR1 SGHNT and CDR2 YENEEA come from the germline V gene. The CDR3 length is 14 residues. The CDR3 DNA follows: TGTGCCAGCAGCGCAGGGGGCTCGGACATTGAAGCCCTCTTT. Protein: CASSAGGSDIEALF. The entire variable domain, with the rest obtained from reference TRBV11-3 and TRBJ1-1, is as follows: EAGVVQSPRYKIIEKKQPVAFWCNPISGHNTLYWYLQNLGQGPELLIRYENEEAVDDSQLPKDRFSAERLKGVDSTLKIQPAELGDSAVYLCASSAGGSDIEALFGQGTRLTVV.

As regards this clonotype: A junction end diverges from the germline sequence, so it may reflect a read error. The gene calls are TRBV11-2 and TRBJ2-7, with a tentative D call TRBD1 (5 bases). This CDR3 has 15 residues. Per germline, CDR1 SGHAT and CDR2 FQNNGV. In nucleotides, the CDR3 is TGTGCCAGCAGCTTAGACCCTGCAGGGAACTACGAGCAATACTTC. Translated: CASSLDPAGNYEQYF.

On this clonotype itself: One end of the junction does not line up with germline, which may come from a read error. The CDR3 sequence is CASRYPGAPGEEFF. The CDR3 DNA sequence: TGTGCCAGCAGATACCCGGGGGCGCCCGGTGAGGAGTTCTTC. V and J are TRBV6-5 and TRBJ2-1; D may match TRBD1 or TRBD2 (6 bases each). Looked up from germline, CDR1 is MNHEY and CDR2 is SVGAGI. The CDR3 totals 14 residues.

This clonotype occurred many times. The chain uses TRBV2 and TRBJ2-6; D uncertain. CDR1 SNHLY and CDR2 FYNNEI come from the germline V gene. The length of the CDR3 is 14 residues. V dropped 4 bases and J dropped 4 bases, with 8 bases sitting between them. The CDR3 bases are TGTGCCAGCAGTGGAAGCCCCGGGGCCAACGTCCTGACTTTC. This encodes CASSGSPGANVLTF.

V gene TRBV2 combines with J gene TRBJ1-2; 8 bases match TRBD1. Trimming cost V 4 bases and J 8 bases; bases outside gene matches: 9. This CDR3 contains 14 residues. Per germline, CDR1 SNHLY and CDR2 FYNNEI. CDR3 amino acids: CASSVFATGDGYTF. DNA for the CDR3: TGTGCCAGCAGTGTTTTCGCGACAGGGGACGGCTACACCTTC.

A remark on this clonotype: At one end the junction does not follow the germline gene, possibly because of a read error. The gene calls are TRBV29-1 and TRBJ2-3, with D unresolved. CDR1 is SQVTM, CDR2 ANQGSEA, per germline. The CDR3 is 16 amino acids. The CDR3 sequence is CSVALGRVRYTDTQYF. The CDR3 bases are TGCAGTGTTGCCCTGGGTAGGGTACGTTACACAGATACGCAGTATTTT.

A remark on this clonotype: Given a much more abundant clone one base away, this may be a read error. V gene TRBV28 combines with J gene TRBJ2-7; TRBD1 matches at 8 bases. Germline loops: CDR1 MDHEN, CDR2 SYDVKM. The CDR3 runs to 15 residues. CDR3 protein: CVSRPFTGGSYEQYF. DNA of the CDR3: TGTGTCAGCAGACCATTCACAGGGGGGTCCTACGAGCAGTACTTC.